The TCR beta chain described here comes from a study of blood T cells in healthy people across ages. This clonotype came up a few times. The use of a sample-barcoded 5' primer and a J-beta primer mix characterized a second PCR of about 7 to 12 cycles. Every cDNA was tagged by a template-switch adaptor with 12 random nucleotides. One entry per CDR3 protein, called by TCRdb with MiXCR from the 5' RACE reads. Altogether 850,000 to 950,000 distinct CDR3 sequences are present, around 28% being singletons, with the ten largest covering 17%. The junction had 10 bases not matched to a gene; V was cut back by 1 base and J by 8 bases. Germline CDR1 is DFQATT and CDR2 is SNEGSKA (reference sequence). The CDR3 spans 15 residues.

This TCR came from a woman aged 80 or older in good health. The sample was blood. This sequence joins TRBV20-1 and TRBJ1-4; TRBD1 agrees at 7 bases. For the CDR3, the DNA is TGCAGTGCTAGAGTTTTGGACAGGCCTTCCGAAAAACTGTTTTTT. Encoded protein: CSARVLDRPSEKLFF.